The 3 T cell receptor beta chains listed next were all sequenced from one sample in a study of cytomegalovirus exposure and HLA in healthy donors. The PCR contained 60 Vbeta and 13 Jbeta primers. TCRdb's table, derived via immunoSEQ multiplex PCR, lists solely in-frame clones and lacks some. Counted here are some 180,000 clones, roughly 77% occurring once; the ten biggest clones make up about 2.5%. The source material was PBMCs. Every receptor here comes from a young woman in good health and CMV-seropositive.

The rearrangement links TRBV6-1 to TRBJ1-4; TRBD1 is a possible D gene (6 bases). This CDR3 contains 12 residues. Germline values: CDR1 MNHNS, CDR2 SASEGT. The ends were cut back, 2 bases at V and 10 bases at J, with 8 bases in the middle. The CDR3 protein is CASSERDTKLFF. CDR3 in DNA: TGTGCCAGCAGTGAAAGGGACACAAAACTGTTTTTT.

The chain's CDR3 is CASRPSRGSREEQFF. The DNA of the CDR3 is TGTGCCAGCAGACCCTCTAGGGGATCGAGAGAAGAGCAGTTCTTC. The chain links TRBV6-1 to TRBJ2-1, with a possible D match to TRBD1 (5 bases). V shed 6 bases and J shed 10 bases, with 22 bases lying between them. Germline-derived CDR1 and CDR2 are MNHNS and SASEGT. This CDR3 has 15 amino acids.

The genes are TRBV7-2 and TRBJ2-2; 8 bases are shared with TRBD1. The CDR3 has 16 amino acids. V was clipped by 2 bases and J by 2 bases; unmatched bases: 4. Germline CDR1 and CDR2: SGHTA and FQGNSA. The CDR3 DNA reads as TGTGCCAGCAGCTTATACACAGGGGGAAACACCGGGGAGCTGTTTTTT. This codes for CASSLYTGGNTGELFF.